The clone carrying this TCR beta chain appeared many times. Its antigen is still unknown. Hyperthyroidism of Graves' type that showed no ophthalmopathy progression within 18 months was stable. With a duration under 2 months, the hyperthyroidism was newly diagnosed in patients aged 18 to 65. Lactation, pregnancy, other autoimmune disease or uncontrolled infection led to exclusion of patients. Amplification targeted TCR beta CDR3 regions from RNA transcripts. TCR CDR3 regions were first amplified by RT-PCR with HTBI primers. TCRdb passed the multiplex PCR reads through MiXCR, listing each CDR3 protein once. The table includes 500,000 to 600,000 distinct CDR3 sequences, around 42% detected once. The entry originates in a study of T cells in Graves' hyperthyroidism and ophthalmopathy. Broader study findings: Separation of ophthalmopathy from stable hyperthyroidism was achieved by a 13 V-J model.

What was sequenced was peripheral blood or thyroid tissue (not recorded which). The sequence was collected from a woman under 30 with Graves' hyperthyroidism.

The CDR3 reads CASSPRLGGETQYF. The CDR3 DNA is TGCGCCAGCAGCCCTCGACTTGGGGGCGAGACCCAGTACTTC. The chain uses TRBV4-3 and TRBJ2-5, with D possibly matching TRBD1 (6 bases). Germline V gene data show CDR1 as LGHNA and CDR2 as YSLEER. The V and J ends lost 4 bases and 5 bases respectively, with 14 bases between them. This CDR3 is built from 14 residues.